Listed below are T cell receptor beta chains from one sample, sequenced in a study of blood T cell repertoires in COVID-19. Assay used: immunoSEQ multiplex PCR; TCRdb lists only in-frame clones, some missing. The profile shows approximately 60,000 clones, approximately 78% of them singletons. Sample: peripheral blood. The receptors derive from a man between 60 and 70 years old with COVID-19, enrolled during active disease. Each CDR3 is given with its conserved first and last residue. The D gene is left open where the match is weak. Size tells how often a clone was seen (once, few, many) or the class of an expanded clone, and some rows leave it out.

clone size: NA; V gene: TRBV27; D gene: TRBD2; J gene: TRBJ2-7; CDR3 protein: CASGTSEGEQYF; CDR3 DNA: TGTGCCAGCGGGACTAGTGAAGGCGAGCAGTACTTC
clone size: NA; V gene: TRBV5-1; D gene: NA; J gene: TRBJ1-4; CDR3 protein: CASSTGRGTNEKLFF; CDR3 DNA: TGCGCCAGCAGCACAGGGCGGGGGACTAATGAAAAACTGTTTTTT
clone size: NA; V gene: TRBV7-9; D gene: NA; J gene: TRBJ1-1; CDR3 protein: CASSLAGGNTEAFF; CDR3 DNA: TGTGCCAGCAGCTTAGCAGGGGGGAACACTGAAGCTTTCTTT
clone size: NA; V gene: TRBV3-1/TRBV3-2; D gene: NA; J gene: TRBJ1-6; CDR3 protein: CASSQRFGARAPLFNSPLHF; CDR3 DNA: TGTGCCAGCAGCCAAAGATTTGGGGCCAGAGCCCCACTTTTTAATTCACCCCTCCACTTT
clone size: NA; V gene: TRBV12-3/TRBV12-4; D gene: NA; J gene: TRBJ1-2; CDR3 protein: CASSPQDHYGYTF; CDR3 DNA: TGTGCCAGCAGTCCCCAGGATCACTATGGCTACACCTTC
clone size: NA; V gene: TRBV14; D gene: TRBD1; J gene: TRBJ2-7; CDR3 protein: CASSPFTGAEQYF; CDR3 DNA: TGTGCCAGCAGCCCGTTTACAGGGGCCGAGCAGTACTTC
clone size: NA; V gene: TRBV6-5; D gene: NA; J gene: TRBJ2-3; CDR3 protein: CASSYSRRGPDTQYF; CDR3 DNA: TGTGCCAGCAGTTACTCGAGGCGGGGGCCAGATACGCAGTATTTT
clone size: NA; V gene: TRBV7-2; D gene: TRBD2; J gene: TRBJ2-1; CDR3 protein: CASSYAGTSGYNEQFF; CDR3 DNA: TGTGCCAGCAGCTACGCCGGGACTAGCGGTTACAATGAGCAGTTCTTC
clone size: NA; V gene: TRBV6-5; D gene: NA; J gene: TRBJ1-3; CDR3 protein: CASSYSGAGNTIYF; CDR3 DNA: TGTGCCAGCAGTTACTCCGGGGCTGGAAACACCATATATTTT
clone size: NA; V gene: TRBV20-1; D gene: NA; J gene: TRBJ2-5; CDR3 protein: CSASLSQETQYF; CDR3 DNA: TGCAGTGCTAGTCTCAGCCAAGAGACCCAGTACTTC
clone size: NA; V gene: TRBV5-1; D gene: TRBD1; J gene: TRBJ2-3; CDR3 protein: CASSLESGGNSVTQYF; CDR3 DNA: TGCGCCAGCAGCTTGGAATCAGGGGGCAATTCCGTTACGCAGTATTTT
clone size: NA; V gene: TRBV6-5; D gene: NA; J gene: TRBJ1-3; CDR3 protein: CASRTGSGNTIYF; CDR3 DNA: TGTGCCAGCAGAACAGGGTCTGGAAACACCATATATTTT
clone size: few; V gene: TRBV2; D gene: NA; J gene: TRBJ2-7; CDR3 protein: CASSEQGYEQYF; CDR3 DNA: TGTGCCAGCAGTGAACAGGGCTACGAGCAGTACTTC
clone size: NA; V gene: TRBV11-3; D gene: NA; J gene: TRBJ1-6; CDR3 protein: CASSLVGGGGSPLHF; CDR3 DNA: TGTGCCAGCAGCTTAGTAGGAGGCGGGGGTTCACCCCTCCACTTT
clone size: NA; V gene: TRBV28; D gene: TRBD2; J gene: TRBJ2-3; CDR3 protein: CASSPLGSGDTDTQYF; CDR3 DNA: TGTGCCAGCAGTCCTCTGGGTAGCGGGGACACAGATACGCAGTATTTT
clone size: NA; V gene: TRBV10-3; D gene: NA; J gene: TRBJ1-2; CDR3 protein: CAINYGVIFAF; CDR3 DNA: TGTGCCATCAATTACGGAGTGATATTTGCCTTC
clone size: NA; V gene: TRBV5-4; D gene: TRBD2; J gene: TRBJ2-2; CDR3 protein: CASSLGLGGRDTGELFF; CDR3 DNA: TGTGCCAGCAGCTTGGGGCTCGGCGGGAGAGATACCGGGGAGCTGTTTTTT
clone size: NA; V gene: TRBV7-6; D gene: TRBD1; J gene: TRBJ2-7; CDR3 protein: CASSFGQGENEQYF; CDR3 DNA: TGTGCCAGCAGCTTCGGACAGGGAGAAAACGAGCAGTACTTC
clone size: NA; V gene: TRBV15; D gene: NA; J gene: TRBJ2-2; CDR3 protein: CATSRASIGGSNTGELFF; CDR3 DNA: TGTGCCACCAGCAGAGCTTCGATCGGGGGATCGAACACCGGGGAGCTGTTTTTT
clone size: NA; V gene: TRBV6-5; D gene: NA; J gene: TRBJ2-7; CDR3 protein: CASSYSPDSSYEQYF; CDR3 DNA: TGTGCCAGCAGTTACTCCCCGGACTCCTCCTACGAGCAGTACTTC
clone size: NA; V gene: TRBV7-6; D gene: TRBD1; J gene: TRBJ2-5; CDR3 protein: CASSTQPTGGPETQYF; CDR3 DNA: TGTGCCAGCAGCACCCAGCCGACAGGGGGTCCGGAGACCCAGTACTTC
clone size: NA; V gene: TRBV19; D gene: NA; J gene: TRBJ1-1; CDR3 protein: CASSIAGFTEAFF; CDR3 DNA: TGTGCCAGTAGTATAGCCGGGTTCACTGAAGCTTTCTTT
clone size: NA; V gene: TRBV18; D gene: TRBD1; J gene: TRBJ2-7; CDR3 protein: CASSSGTGGDEQYF; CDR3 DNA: TGTGCCAGCTCATCCGGGACAGGGGGCGACGAGCAGTACTTC
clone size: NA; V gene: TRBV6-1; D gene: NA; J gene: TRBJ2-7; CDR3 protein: CASSDRSSYEQYF; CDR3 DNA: TGTGCCAGCAGTGATAGGAGCTCCTACGAGCAGTACTTC
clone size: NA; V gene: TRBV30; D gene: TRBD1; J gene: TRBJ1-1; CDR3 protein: CAWGTEVTFF; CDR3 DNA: TGTGCCTGGGGGACAGAAGTGACTTTCTTT
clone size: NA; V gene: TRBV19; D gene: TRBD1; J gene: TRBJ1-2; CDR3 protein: CASSPQGTGGNYGYTF; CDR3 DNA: TGTGCCAGTAGTCCCCAGGGGACAGGGGGCAACTATGGCTACACCTTC
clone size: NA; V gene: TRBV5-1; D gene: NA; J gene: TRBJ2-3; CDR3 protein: CASSRVSTDTQYF; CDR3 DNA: TGCGCCAGCTCCAGGGTAAGCACAGATACGCAGTATTTT
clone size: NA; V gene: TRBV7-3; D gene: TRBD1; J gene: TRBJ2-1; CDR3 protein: CASSSRDRNEQFF; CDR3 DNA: TGTGCCAGCAGCTCCCGGGACAGAAATGAGCAGTTCTTC
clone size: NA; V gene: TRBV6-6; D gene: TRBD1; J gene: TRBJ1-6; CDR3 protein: CASSLQGRNSPLHF; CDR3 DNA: TGTGCCAGCAGTTTACAGGGGAGGAATTCACCCCTCCACTTT
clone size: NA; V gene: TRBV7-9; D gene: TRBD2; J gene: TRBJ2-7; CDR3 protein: CASSLSGGNEQYF; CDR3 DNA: TGTGCCAGCAGCTTAAGCGGGGGGAACGAGCAGTACTTC
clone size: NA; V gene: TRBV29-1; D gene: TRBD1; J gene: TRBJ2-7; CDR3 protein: CSVEGQGTYEQYF; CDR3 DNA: TGCAGCGTTGAGGGACAGGGTACCTACGAGCAGTACTTC
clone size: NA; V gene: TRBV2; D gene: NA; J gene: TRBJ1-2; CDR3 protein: CASSPTRYGYTF; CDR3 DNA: TGTGCCAGCAGCCCAACTAGGTATGGCTACACCTTC
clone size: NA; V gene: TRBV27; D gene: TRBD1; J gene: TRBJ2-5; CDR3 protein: CASSSGTGGVETQYF; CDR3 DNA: TGTGCCAGCAGTTCCGGGACAGGGGGAGTGGAGACCCAGTACTTC
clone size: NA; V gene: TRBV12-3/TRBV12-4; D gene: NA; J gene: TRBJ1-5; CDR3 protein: CASSLAGGPQHF; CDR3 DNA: TGTGCCAGCAGTCTCGCGGGGGGGCCCCAGCATTTT